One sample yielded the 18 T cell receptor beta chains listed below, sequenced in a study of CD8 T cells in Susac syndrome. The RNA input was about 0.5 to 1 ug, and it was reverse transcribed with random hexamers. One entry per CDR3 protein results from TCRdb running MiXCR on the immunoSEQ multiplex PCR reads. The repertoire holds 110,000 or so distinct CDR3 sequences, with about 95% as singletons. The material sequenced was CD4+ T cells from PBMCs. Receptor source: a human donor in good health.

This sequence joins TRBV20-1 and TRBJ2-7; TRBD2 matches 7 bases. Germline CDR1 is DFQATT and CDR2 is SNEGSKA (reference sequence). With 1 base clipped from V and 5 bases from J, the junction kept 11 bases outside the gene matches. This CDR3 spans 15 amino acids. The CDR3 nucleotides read TGCAGTGCTAGAGTGGGGGGAGGGCCTCCCCACGAGCAGTACTTC. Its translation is CSARVGGGPPHEQYF.

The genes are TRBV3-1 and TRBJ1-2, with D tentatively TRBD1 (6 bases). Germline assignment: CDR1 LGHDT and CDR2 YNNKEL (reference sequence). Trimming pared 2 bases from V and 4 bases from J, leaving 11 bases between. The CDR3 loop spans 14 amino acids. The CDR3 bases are TGTGCCAGCAGCCAACAGGGGACGGGCTATGGCTACACCTTC. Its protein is CASSQQGTGYGYTF.

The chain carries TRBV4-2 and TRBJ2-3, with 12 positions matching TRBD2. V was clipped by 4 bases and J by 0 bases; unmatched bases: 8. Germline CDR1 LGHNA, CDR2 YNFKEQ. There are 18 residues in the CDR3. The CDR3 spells CASSRTGTSGSSTDTQYF. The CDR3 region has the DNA TGTGCCAGCAGCCGAACCGGGACTAGCGGGTCTAGCACAGATACGCAGTATTTT.

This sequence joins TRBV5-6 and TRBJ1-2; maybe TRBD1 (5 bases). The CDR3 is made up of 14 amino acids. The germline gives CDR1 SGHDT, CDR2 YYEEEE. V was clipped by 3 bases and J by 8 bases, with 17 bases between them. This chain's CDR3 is CASSSSGRGEGYTF. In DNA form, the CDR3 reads TGTGCCAGCAGCTCCTCCGGGAGGGGAGAAGGCTACACCTTC.

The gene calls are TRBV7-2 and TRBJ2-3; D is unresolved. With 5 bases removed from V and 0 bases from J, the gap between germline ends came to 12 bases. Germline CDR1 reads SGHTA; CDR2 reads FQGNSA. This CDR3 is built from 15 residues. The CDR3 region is CASSITGTSTDTQYF. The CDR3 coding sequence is TGTGCCAGCAGCATCACTGGCACTAGCACAGATACGCAGTATTTT.

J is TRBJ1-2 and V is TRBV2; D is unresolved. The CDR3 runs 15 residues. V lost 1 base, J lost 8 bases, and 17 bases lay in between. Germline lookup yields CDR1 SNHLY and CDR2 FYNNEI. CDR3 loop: CASSEDVWNGPGYTF. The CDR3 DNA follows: TGTGCCAGCAGTGAAGATGTTTGGAACGGCCCCGGCTACACCTTC.

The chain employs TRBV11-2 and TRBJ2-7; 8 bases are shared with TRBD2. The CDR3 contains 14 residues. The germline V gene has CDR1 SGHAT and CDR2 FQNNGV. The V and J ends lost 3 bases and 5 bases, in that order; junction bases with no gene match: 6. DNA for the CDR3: TGTGCCAGCAGCTTGGGGTCGGGAGGGAACGAGCAGTACTTC. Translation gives CASSLGSGGNEQYF.

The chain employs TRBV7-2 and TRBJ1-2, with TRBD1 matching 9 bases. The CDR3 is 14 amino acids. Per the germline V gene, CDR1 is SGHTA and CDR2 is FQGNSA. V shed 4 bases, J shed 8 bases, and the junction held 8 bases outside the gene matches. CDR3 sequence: CASSSNRGRGGYTF. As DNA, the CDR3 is TGTGCCAGCAGCTCTAACAGGGGGCGTGGAGGCTACACCTTC.

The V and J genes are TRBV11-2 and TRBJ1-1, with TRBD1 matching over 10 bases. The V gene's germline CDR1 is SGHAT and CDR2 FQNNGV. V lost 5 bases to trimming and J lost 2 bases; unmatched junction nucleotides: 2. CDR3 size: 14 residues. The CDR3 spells CASSMTGGNTEAFF. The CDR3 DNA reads TGTGCCAGCAGCATGACAGGGGGCAACACTGAAGCTTTCTTT.

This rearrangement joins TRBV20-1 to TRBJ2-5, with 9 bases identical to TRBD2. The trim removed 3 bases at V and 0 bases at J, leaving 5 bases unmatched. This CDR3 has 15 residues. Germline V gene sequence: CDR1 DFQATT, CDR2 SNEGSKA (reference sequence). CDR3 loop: CSASSSSGNQETQYF. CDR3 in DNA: TGCAGTGCTAGTTCGTCTAGCGGGAACCAAGAGACCCAGTACTTC.

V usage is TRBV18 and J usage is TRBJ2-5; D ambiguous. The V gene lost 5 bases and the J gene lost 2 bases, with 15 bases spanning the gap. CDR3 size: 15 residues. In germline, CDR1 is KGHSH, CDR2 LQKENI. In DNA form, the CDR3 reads TGTGCCAGCTCAGGGATCGGACCACCACAAGAGACCCAGTACTTC. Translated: CASSGIGPPQETQYF.

CDR3 sequence: CASSLAAGFGYNEQFF. The CDR3 coding sequence is TGCGCCAGCAGCTTGGCAGCGGGGTTCGGATACAATGAGCAGTTCTTC. This chain joins TRBV5-1 and TRBJ2-1; 7 bases map to TRBD2. The V and J ends lost 0 bases and 4 bases, in that order; junction bases with no gene match: 7. The CDR3 extends over 16 amino acids. CDR1 is SGHRS and CDR2 is YFSETQ in the germline V gene.

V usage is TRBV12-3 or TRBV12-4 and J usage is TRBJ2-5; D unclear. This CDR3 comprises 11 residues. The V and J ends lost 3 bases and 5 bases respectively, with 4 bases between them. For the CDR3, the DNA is TGTGCCAGCAGTTTTCGGGAGACCCAGTACTTC. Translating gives CASSFRETQYF.

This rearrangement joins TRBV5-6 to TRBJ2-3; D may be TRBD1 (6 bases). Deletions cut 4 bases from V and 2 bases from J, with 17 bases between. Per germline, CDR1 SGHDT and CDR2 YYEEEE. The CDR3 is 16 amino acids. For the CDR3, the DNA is TGTGCCAGCAGCAAAAAGGTGGGACAACTCACAGATACGCAGTATTTT. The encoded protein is CASSKKVGQLTDTQYF.

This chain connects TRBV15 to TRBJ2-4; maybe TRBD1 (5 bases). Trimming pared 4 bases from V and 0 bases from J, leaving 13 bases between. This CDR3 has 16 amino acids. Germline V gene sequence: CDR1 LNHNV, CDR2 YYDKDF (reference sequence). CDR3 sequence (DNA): TGTGCCACCAGCAAAGGGGAACAGCGAGCCAAAAACATTCAGTACTTC. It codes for CATSKGEQRAKNIQYF.

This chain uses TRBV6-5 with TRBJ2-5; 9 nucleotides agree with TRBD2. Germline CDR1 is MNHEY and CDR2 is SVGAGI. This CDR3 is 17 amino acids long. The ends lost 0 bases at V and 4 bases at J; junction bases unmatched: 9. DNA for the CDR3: TGTGCCAGCAGTTACTCGATAGGCGCGGGAGGGGGAGAGACCCAGTACTTC. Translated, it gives CASSYSIGAGGGETQYF.

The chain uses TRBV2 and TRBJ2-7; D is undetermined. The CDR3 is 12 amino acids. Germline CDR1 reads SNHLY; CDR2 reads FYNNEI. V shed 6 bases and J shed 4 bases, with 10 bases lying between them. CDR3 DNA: TGTGCCAGCAGCGCCGTTAGTTACGAGCAGTACTTC. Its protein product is CASSAVSYEQYF.

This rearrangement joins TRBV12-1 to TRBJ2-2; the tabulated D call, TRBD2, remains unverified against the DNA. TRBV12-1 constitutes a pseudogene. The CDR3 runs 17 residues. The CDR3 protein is CASSFGVSLAPTAELFF. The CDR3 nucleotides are TGTGCCAGCAGCTTTGGAGTTTCTCTAGCGCCGACCGCGGAGCTGTTTTTT.